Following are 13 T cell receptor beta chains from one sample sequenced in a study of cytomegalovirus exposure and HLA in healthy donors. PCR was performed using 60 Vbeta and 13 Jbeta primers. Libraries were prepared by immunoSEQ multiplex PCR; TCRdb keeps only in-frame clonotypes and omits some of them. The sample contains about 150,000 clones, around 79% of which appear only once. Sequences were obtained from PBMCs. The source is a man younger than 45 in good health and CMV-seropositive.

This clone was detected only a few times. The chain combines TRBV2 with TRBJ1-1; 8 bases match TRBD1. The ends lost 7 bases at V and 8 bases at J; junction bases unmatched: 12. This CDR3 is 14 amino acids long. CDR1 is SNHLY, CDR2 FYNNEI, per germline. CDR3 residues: CASIRTGRLSEAFF. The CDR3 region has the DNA TGTGCCAGCATTCGGACAGGGAGGCTTTCGGAAGCTTTCTTT. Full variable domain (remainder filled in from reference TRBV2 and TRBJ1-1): EPEVTQTPSHQVTQMGQEVILRCVPISNHLYFYWYRQILGQKVEFLVSFYNNEISEKSEIFDDQFSVERPDGSNFTLKIRSTKLEDSAMYFCASIRTGRLSEAFFGQGTRLTVV.

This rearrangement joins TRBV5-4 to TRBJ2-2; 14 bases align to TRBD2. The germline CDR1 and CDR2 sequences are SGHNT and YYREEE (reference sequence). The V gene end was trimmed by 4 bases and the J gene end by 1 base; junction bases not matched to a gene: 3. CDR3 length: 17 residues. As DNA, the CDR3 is TGTGCCAGCAGCACCGGGACTAGCGGGAGGAACACCGGGGAGCTGTTTTTT. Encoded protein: CASSTGTSGRNTGELFF.

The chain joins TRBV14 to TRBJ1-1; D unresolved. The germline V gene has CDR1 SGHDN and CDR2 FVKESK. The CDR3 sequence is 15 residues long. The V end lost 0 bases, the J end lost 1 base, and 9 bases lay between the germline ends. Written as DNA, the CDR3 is TGTGCCAGCAGCCAAGATCGGGAAGGGAACACTGAAGCTTTCTTT. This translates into CASSQDREGNTEAFF. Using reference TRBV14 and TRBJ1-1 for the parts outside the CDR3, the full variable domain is EAGVTQFPSHSVIEKGQTVTLRCDPISGHDNLYWYRRVMGKEIKFLLHFVKESKQDESGMPNNRFLAERTGGTYSTLKVQPAELEDSGVYFCASSQDREGNTEAFFGQGTRLTVV.

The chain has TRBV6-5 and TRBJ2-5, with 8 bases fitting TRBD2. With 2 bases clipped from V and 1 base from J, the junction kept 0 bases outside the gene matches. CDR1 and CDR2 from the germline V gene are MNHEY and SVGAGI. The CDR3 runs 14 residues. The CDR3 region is CASSYGTSQETQYF. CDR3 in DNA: TGTGCCAGCAGTTACGGGACTAGCCAAGAGACCCAGTACTTC.

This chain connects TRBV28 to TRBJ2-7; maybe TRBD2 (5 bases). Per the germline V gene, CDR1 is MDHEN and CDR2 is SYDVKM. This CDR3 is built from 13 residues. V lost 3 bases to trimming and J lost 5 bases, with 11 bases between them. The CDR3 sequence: CASSFARVHEQYF. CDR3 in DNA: TGTGCCAGCAGTTTTGCGAGGGTCCACGAGCAGTACTTC.

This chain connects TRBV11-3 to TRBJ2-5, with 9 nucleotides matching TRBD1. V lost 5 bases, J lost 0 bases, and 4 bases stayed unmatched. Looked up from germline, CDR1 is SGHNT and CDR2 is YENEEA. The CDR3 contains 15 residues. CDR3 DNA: TGTGCCAGCAGCCCTGGACAGGGGTACCAAGAGACCCAGTACTTC. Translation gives CASSPGQGYQETQYF.

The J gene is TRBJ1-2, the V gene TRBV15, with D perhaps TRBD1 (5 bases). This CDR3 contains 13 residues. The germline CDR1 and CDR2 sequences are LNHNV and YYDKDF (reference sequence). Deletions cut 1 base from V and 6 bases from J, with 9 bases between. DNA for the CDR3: TGTGCCACCAGCAGAGGGGGCGCGGATGGCTACACCTTC. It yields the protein CATSRGGADGYTF.

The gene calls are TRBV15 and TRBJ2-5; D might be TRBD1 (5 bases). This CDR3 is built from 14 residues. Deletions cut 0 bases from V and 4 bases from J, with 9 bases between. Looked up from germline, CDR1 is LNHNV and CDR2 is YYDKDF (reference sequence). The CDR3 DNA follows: TGTGCCACCAGCAGAGATACAGGCCCAGAGACCCAGTACTTC. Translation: CATSRDTGPETQYF.

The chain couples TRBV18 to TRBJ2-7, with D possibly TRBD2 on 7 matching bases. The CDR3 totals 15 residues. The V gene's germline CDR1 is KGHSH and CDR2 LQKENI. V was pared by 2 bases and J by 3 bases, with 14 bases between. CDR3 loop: CASSPKEGGSYEQYF. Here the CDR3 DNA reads TGTGCCAGCTCACCAAAAGAGGGGGGGAGCTACGAGCAGTACTTC.

The CDR3 DNA is TGTGCCAGCAGTGACAATAGACAGGGAAAACTGTTTTTT. Its translation: CASSDNRQGKLFF. The rearrangement uses TRBV6-4 and TRBJ1-4; 7 bases are shared with TRBD1. CDR3 size: 13 residues. Germline CDR1 is MRHNA and CDR2 is SNTAGT. J was trimmed by 10 bases and V by 2 bases; bases with no gene match: 4.

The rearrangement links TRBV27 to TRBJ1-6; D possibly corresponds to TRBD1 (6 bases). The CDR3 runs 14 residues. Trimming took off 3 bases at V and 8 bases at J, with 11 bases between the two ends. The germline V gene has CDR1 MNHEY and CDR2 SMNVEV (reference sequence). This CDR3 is CASSFQGTDSPLHF. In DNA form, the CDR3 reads TGTGCCAGCAGTTTTCAGGGGACGGATTCACCCCTCCACTTT.

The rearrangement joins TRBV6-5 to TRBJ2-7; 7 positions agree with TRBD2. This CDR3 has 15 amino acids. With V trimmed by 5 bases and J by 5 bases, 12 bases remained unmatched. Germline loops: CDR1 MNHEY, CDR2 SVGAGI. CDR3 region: CASSPVFGGRHEQYF. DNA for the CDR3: TGTGCCAGCAGTCCGGTGTTCGGGGGGAGACACGAGCAGTACTTC.

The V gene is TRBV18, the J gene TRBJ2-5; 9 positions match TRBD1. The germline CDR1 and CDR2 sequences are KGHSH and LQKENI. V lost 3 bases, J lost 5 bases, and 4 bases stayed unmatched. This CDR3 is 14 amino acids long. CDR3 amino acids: CASSPGQGIETQYF. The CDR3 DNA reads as TGTGCCAGCTCACCGGGACAGGGTATTGAGACCCAGTACTTC.